This TCR beta chain stems from a study of T cells in Graves' hyperthyroidism and ophthalmopathy. Study-wide findings and caveats: Blood held most thyroid clonotypes expanded above 0.001 frequency. The model foresaw ophthalmopathy a median around 6.4 months prior to onset.

This CDR3 is 14 amino acids long. V lost 3 bases and J 10 bases, leaving 18 bases between the germline ends. Together with thyroid ultrasound, orbital computed tomography, serum thyroxine and TRAb, clinical symptoms were used for diagnoses. This clonotype was seen ten or more times. As yet, its antigen is unknown. Amplified regions were TCR beta CDR3 sequences from RNA transcripts. A set of HTBI primers served as the primers for a first-round RT-PCR of the TCR CDR3. TCRdb analysed the multiplex PCR reads with MiXCR anew, one entry per CDR3 protein. This table has a few hundred thousand distinct CDR3 sequences, 14% appearing once.

Sample: blood. The rearrangement uses TRBV12-3 or TRBV12-4 and TRBJ1-1, with D unresolved. This clonotype was sampled from a woman in her 40s with Graves' hyperthyroidism. The CDR3 loop is CASSLHELLGRAFF. CDR3 bases: TGTGCCAGCAGTTTGCATGAACTACTCGGGAGAGCTTTCTTT.